Shown below are 22 T cell receptor beta chains from a single sample sequenced in a study of blood T cell repertoires in COVID-19 (TCRdb year 2020). Libraries came from the immunoSEQ multiplex PCR assay. TCRdb stores this immuneACCESS table with in-frame sequences only. Part of the clones is absent; in the studies checked, under half of the shortfall reflects unresolved V genes, and no reason is known for the rest. Here the sample has around 260,000 clones; about 88% occur a single time. Of the sample, 3.5% to 5% is held by the ten largest clones. Sequencing input: PBMCs or T cells enriched from blood (not recorded which). The receptors here all came from a young man with acute COVID-19.

The V and J genes are TRBV6-5 and TRBJ1-2; 8 bases are a match to TRBD1. V shed 4 bases, J shed 7 bases, and the junction held 11 bases outside the gene matches. The CDR3 spans 15 residues. Looked up from germline, CDR1 is MNHEY and CDR2 is SVGAGI. DNA of the CDR3: TGTGCCAGCAGTTCCGAGGACAGGGCCAGGGGTGGCTACACCTTC. Translating it yields CASSSEDRARGGYTF.

This clone was detected only once. The chain has TRBV10-3 and TRBJ2-1; 7 bases match TRBD2. The germline CDR1 and CDR2 sequences are ENHRY and SYGVKD. The CDR3 consists of 16 residues. J was trimmed by 5 bases and V by 0 bases; bases with no gene match: 7. The CDR3 DNA reads TGTGCCATCAGTGAGTCGGCTCCGGGACTAAACAATGAGCAGTTCTTC. It specifies CAISESAPGLNNEQFF.

This chain joins TRBV7-2 and TRBJ1-2; D perhaps matches TRBD1 (5 bases). V lost 8 bases and J 1 base, leaving 11 bases between the germline ends. Germline V gene data show CDR1 as SGHTA and CDR2 as FQGNSA. CDR3 length equals 13 residues. CDR3 residues: CASGGQLNYGYTF. The CDR3 nucleotides read TGTGCCAGCGGTGGACAACTTAACTATGGCTACACCTTC.

This clone has a single count. This rearrangement joins TRBV2 to TRBJ1-3; D gene unclear. Germline CDR1 and CDR2: SNHLY and FYNNEI. The CDR3 length is 11 residues. CDR3 DNA: TGTGCTCGATCGGTTTTAAACACCATATATTTT. It encodes CARSVLNTIYF.

This clone has only one observation. The chain uses TRBV28 and TRBJ1-5; 8 bases line up with TRBD1. Trimming cost V 5 bases and J 6 bases; bases outside gene matches: 6. Germline V gene data show CDR1 as MDHEN and CDR2 as SYDVKM. This CDR3 is 14 amino acids long. CDR3 amino acids: CASSPGQGAQPQHF. CDR3 coding DNA: TGTGCCAGCAGTCCAGGACAGGGAGCTCAGCCCCAGCATTTT.

The rearrangement joins TRBV6-5 to TRBJ1-1; a possible D gene is TRBD1 (5 bases). Germline V gene sequence: CDR1 MNHEY, CDR2 SVGAGI. The CDR3 sequence is 13 residues long. V was shortened by 2 bases and J by 11 bases, with 15 bases between the two germline ends. CDR3 nucleotides: TGTGCCAGCAGTTACGCCAGCCTAAAGGGGGCTTTCTTT. Protein sequence: CASSYASLKGAFF.

The CDR3 protein is CASSDYLGSTEAFF. The CDR3 DNA reads as TGTGCCAGCAGTGACTACCTAGGGAGCACTGAAGCTTTCTTT. The genes are TRBV6-4 and TRBJ1-1; no reliable D call. CDR3 length: 14 amino acids. Germline CDR1 reads MRHNA; CDR2 reads SNTAGT. Trimming removed 1 base from V and 4 bases from J, with 10 bases in between.

V usage is TRBV7-3 and J usage is TRBJ2-2; TRBD2 matches at 7 bases. Germline V gene lookup returns CDR1 SGHTA and CDR2 FQGTGA. V lost 2 bases to trimming and J lost 6 bases; unmatched junction nucleotides: 0. This CDR3 is 13 amino acids long. CDR3 sequence (DNA): TGTGCCAGCAGCTTAGCGGGAGCCGGGGAGCTGTTTTTT. It codes for CASSLAGAGELFF.

V and J are TRBV24-1 and TRBJ1-1, with TRBD1 as a possible D gene (6 bases). Germline assignment: CDR1 KGHDR and CDR2 SFDVKD. CDR3 length: 14 residues. V lost 4 bases, J lost 3 bases, and 11 bases lay in between. The CDR3 coding sequence is TGTGCCACCAGTGAGGACGGGACACACACTGAAGCTTTCTTT. Protein sequence: CATSEDGTHTEAFF.

The chain recombines TRBV11-3 with TRBJ2-7; D call uncertain. The CDR3 is made up of 13 amino acids. Trimming pared 5 bases from V and 0 bases from J, leaving 8 bases between. The germline gives CDR1 SGHNT, CDR2 YENEEA. The CDR3 spells CASSASSSYEQYV. DNA for the CDR3: TGTGCCAGCAGCGCCTCTAGCTCCTACGAGCAGTACGTC.

This clone has a single count. The rearrangement uses TRBV6-1 and TRBJ1-2, with 7 bases matching TRBD1. V lost 4 bases, J lost 2 bases, and 10 bases stayed unmatched. The CDR3 is made up of 16 amino acids. From germline, CDR1 is MNHNS and CDR2 SASEGT. CDR3 amino acids: CASSATGTTGNYGYTF. In nucleotides, the CDR3 is TGTGCCAGCAGTGCGACAGGAACGACAGGGAACTATGGCTACACCTTC.

The CDR3 DNA follows: TGTGCCAGCAGCCCACGGGGGGGGCCCCAGCATTTT. It encodes CASSPRGGPQHF. The chain carries TRBV6-5 and TRBJ1-5, with D possibly being TRBD1 (5 bases). This CDR3 comprises 12 residues. Germline-derived CDR1 and CDR2 are MNHEY and SVGAGI. Trimming cost V 6 bases and J 9 bases, with 12 bases left between them.

The CDR3 is CSASPEGVTYEQYV. CDR3 nucleotides: TGCAGTGCTAGTCCCGAAGGGGTTACCTACGAGCAGTACGTC. V is TRBV20-1 and J is TRBJ2-7; tentatively, D is TRBD1 (5 bases). The V end was cut by 3 bases, the J end by 2 bases, with 14 bases between. The germline CDR1 and CDR2 sequences are DFQATT and SNEGSKA (reference sequence). The CDR3 is made up of 14 amino acids.

About this clone: At one boundary the junction diverges from the germline segment, which might be a read error. The gene calls are TRBV5-1 and TRBJ2-3; 7 bases match TRBD1. The CDR3 has 15 residues. CDR1 SGHRS and CDR2 YFSETQ come from the germline V gene. The CDR3 nucleotides read TGTGCCAGCAGCTTCAGACAGGGCCCGACAGATACGCAGTATTTT. It specifies CASSFRQGPTDTQYF.

The V gene is TRBV16, the J gene TRBJ2-2, with D uncertain. Germline CDR1 reads KGHSY; CDR2 reads FQNENV. V was clipped by 6 bases and J by 0 bases, with 5 bases between them. The CDR3 sequence is 13 residues long. CDR3 sequence: CASSVTNTGELFF. The CDR3 DNA reads as TGTGCCAGCAGTGTAACGAACACCGGGGAGCTGTTTTTT.

The chain links TRBV4-3 to TRBJ2-3, with 7 bases matching TRBD2. CDR1 is LGHNA and CDR2 is YSLEER in the germline V gene. The V and J ends lost 0 bases and 6 bases, in that order; junction bases with no gene match: 18. This CDR3 has 19 residues. DNA for the CDR3: TGCGCCAGCAGCCAAGATAGGCTCTCCGCGGGGGTCCGTGCTGATACGCAGTATTTT. Encoded protein: CASSQDRLSAGVRADTQYF.

The V and J genes are TRBV11-3 and TRBJ2-2; 8 bases map to TRBD1. The junction had 7 bases not matched to a gene; V was cut back by 5 bases and J by 5 bases. The CDR3 covers 15 residues. Germline CDR1 reads SGHNT; CDR2 reads YENEEA. The chain's CDR3 is CASSPGTGRTGELFF. CDR3 nucleotide sequence: TGTGCCAGCAGCCCCGGGACAGGAAGAACCGGGGAGCTGTTTTTT.

This clone was seen a handful of times. The genes are TRBV28 and TRBJ1-3; D possibly corresponds to TRBD1 (5 bases). V lost 2 bases to trimming and J lost 0 bases, with 8 bases between them. Looked up from germline, CDR1 is MDHEN and CDR2 is SYDVKM. The CDR3 is made up of 15 amino acids. Here the CDR3 reads CASSLMGGSGNTIYF. In DNA form, the CDR3 reads TGTGCCAGCAGTTTAATGGGGGGCTCTGGAAACACCATATATTTT.

The chain joins TRBV27 to TRBJ1-1; 9 nucleotides match TRBD1. CDR1 is MNHEY, CDR2 SMNVEV, per germline (reference sequence). The junction had 5 bases not matched to a gene; V was cut back by 5 bases and J by 4 bases. CDR3 length: 14 residues. DNA of the CDR3: TGTGCCAGCAGTCTAACAGGGGGCGGCACTGAAGCTTTCTTT. As protein: CASSLTGGGTEAFF.

Concerning this clone itself: A far larger clone is one base from this, pointing to a likely read error. J is TRBJ1-1 and V is TRBV5-1, with a weak D call TRBD1 (6 bases). This CDR3 has 13 residues. Trimming took off 4 bases at V and 1 base at J, with 8 bases between the two ends. Germline V gives CDR1 SGHRS, CDR2 YFSETQ. The CDR3 DNA reads TGCGCCAGCAGCAAGGGACAGAACACTGAAGCTTTCTTT. Translation gives CASSKGQNTEAFF.

The CDR3 nucleotides read TGTGCCATCAGTGGCCCAGGGCGGGAGTCTTTGAGCCCGACAGATACGCAGTATTTT. Its protein product is CAISGPGRESLSPTDTQYF. The V call is TRBV10-3, the J call TRBJ2-3; TRBD2 matches 7 bases. The germline V gene encodes CDR1 ENHRY and CDR2 SYGVKD. The CDR3 runs 19 residues. Unmatched junction bases numbered 19, after V lost 4 bases and J lost 3 bases.

This chain connects TRBV3-1 (or the pseudogene TRBV3-2) to TRBJ2-2; 7 nucleotides agree with TRBD2. CDR1 LGHDT and CDR2 YNNKEL come from the germline V gene (reference sequence). The length of the CDR3 is 14 residues. J was trimmed by 3 bases and V by 7 bases; bases with no gene match: 5. CDR3 nucleotides: TGTGCCAGCACCCGGGGGGACTACACCGGGGAGCTGTTTTTT. Residues: CASTRGDYTGELFF.